This TCR beta chain was obtained from a study of blood T cell repertoires in COVID-19 (TCRdb year 2020). For the wider study: The collaborator samples originated in the United States, Italy and Spain and spanned the acute and convalescent phases of COVID-19. The prospective study material was composed of cDNA or gDNA derived from T cells, B-cell-depleted T cells, or PBMCs. Deeply sampled blood TCRbeta repertoires from subjects exposed to, actively infected with, or recovered from COVID-19 were included in the dataset. The repertoires were made available in a free public database intended to serve as a resource for research on the immune response to SARS-CoV-2. Samples were obtained from the ongoing ImmuneRACE study (first 160 participants) and from about 1,300 subjects provided by 6 global collaborators. Nearly every sample came with metadata listing a de-identified subject ID, COVID-19 status, age in years and sex. Where available, HLA class I and class II types were obtained from metadata supplied by the sample provider rather than from assay-based typing.

Each collaborating institution followed its own protocols to collect whole blood in K2EDTA tubes. For TCRbeta analysis, collaborator samples were shipped as frozen whole blood, as isolated PBMCs, or as DNA extracted from either sample type. Results the study describes overall, beyond this receptor: Clinical and demographic metadata were provided uncurated, with the amount varying by source and participant.

The germline V and J ends show losses of 6 bases and 5 bases respectively, and no gene match explains 12 bases of the junction. According to the germline V gene, CDR1 reads SGHNT and CDR2 reads YENEEA. The CDR3 covers 16 residues, taking in both the cysteine and the phenylalanine. Of the read, only the CDR3 DNA is kept; its 48 bases are in frame from base 1. TCRbeta CDR3 regions were amplified from genomic DNA using the immunoSEQ Assay, a bias-controlled multiplex PCR. Regarding the original processing steps: Nucleated cell counts per sample were estimated from amplification of reference gene primers within the assay. To quantify the absolute abundance of each unique TCRbeta CDR3 rearrangement, sequence reads were collapsed and filtered. For each sample, productive Simpson clonality was calculated as the square root of Simpson's diversity index over productive rearrangements. In TCRdb, the immuneACCESS table is reduced to in-frame sequences with V and J assigned. These tables do not hold every clone; where another copy was compared, an unresolved V gene accounts for under half, and the others remain unexplained. V, J and clone size are those of that table, while D and trimming were read from the DNA. The sample records tens of thousands of clones, 65% to 90% of which are singletons. Together, the top ten hold 3.8% of the sample.

About this clone: The antigen this receptor binds is unknown. No per-base quality is available; no much larger clone lies one base away.

The sequencing sample was made of peripheral blood. The origin of this receptor is a man aged 60 to 69 with acute or convalescent COVID-19. The chain couples TRBV11-3 to TRBJ1-5; 8 of the junction bases match TRBD1. The CDR3 has the sequence CASRAMRDRGDQPQHF. The DNA is as follows: TGTGCCAGCAGAGCCATGCGAGACAGGGGCGATCAGCCCCAGCATTTT.